This TCR beta chain came from a study of monozygotic twins with inflammatory bowel disease. Each UMI harboured a 6-nucleotide sample barcode and was appended via template switching. TCRdb processed the 5' RACE reads again and assigns one entry to each CDR3 protein, with no DNA. Its listing shows fewer than 150,000 distinct CDR3 sequences. This CDR3 spans 14 amino acids. CDR1 is DFQATT, CDR2 SNEGSKA, per germline (reference sequence). The V gene is TRBV20-1, the J gene TRBJ2-7. The clonotype originates from a human donor with ulcerative colitis or Crohn's disease, or a healthy co-twin of an affected twin (not recorded which). Sequences were obtained from blood. CDR3: CSARDPADPYEQYF.